This T cell receptor beta chain derives from a study of blood T cell repertoires in COVID-19. Study in general: The origin of the acute and convalescent COVID-19 samples was the United States, Italy and Spain.

Per the original methods: The authors estimated nucleated cell counts from reference gene primer amplification. Generated by immunoSEQ multiplex PCR, the TCRdb table keeps only in-frame clones and is missing some. The DNA gave D and trimming, while V, J and clone size come from that table. The sample carries 200,000 or so clones, 70% to 85% recorded once. The CDR3 is made up of 11 amino acids. V shed 7 bases and J shed 2 bases, with 9 bases lying between them. Germline V gene lookup returns CDR1 SQVTM and CDR2 ANQGSEA. As to this clone: Other DNA sequences in the sample encode the same CDR3.

This chain links TRBV29-1 with TRBJ2-7; D gene uncertain. The material sequenced was peripheral blood. The source of this sequence is a man in his forties who had recovered from COVID-19. In nucleotides, the CDR3 is TGCAGCGGTGGAACAGCCTACGAGCAGTACTTC. This encodes CSGGTAYEQYF.